Listed below are T cell receptor beta chains from one sample, sequenced in a study of beta chain features in type 1 diabetes. The table came from immunoSEQ multiplex PCR; TCRdb's copy has only in-frame clones and leaves some out. Among roughly 700,000 clones listed, roughly an eighth were seen once. The sample was naive CD4+ T cells from blood. These receptors came from a man younger than 35 with type 1 diabetes. Each CDR3 is given with its conserved first and last residue. Each record gives: V gene, clone size, D gene, J gene, CDR3 protein, CDR3 DNA. The D gene is left open where the match is weak. Clone size, where shown, is once, few, many, or a class for clones that have expanded.

TRBV5-1	few	TRBD1	TRBJ2-7	CASSLGTGVYEQYF	TGCGCCAGCAGCTTGGGGACAGGGGTCTACGAGCAGTACTTC
TRBV5-8	.	.	TRBJ1-4	CASSLEGSNEKLFF	TGTGCCAGCAGCCTGGAGGGTAGTAATGAAAAACTGTTTTTT
TRBV10-3	few	.	TRBJ2-5	CAISERVRETQYF	TGTGCCATCAGTGAGAGGGTGCGCGAGACCCAGTACTTC
TRBV5-1	few	.	TRBJ2-3	CASSLVQDTDTQYF	TGCGCCAGCAGCTTGGTGCAAGACACAGATACGCAGTATTTT
TRBV12-5	.	.	TRBJ2-3	CASGSSEEDTQYF	TGTGCTAGTGGTTCTTCAGAGGAGGATACGCAGTATTTT
TRBV28	few	.	TRBJ2-3	CASSFTRYTDTQYF	TGTGCCAGCAGTTTTACGCGGTACACAGATACGCAGTATTTT
TRBV29-1	.	TRBD1	TRBJ2-7	CSVPGQNFYEQYF	TGCAGCGTCCCGGGACAGAATTTCTACGAGCAGTACTTC
TRBV29-1	.	.	TRBJ2-3	CSVPTDDTQYF	TGCAGCGTCCCTACTGATGATACGCAGTATTTT
TRBV14	.	.	TRBJ1-4	CASSQDWQEGHEKLFF	TGTGCCAGCAGCCAAGATTGGCAGGAAGGACATGAAAAACTGTTTTTT
TRBV5-1	.	.	TRBJ2-4	CASSLSWLTGEDEGRNIQYF	TGCGCCAGCAGCTTGTCCTGGCTCACAGGGGAGGACGAGGGACGAAACATTCAGTACTTC
TRBV30	.	.	TRBJ1-2	CAWTGTNYGYTF	TGTGCCTGGACAGGGACAAACTATGGCTACACCTTC
TRBV7-9	few	.	TRBJ1-5	CASSPTGGQSQPQHF	TGTGCCAGCAGTCCGACGGGAGGACAGTCCCAGCCCCAGCATTTT
TRBV28	few	.	TRBJ2-1	CASTPTWTEEQFF	TGTGCCAGCACCCCAACCTGGACCGAGGAGCAGTTCTTC
TRBV7-8	.	TRBD1	TRBJ2-5	CASSLGQGRQETQYF	TGTGCCAGCAGCTTAGGACAGGGACGCCAAGAGACCCAGTACTTC
TRBV30	.	TRBD1	TRBJ1-5	CAWSVWTGEQPQHF	TGTGCCTGGAGTGTATGGACAGGGGAACAGCCCCAGCATTTT
TRBV29-1	.	TRBD2	TRBJ2-5	CSVEEGLAGGQETQYF	TGCAGCGTTGAAGAAGGACTAGCGGGGGGGCAAGAGACCCAGTACTTC
TRBV5-4	once	TRBD2	TRBJ2-2	CASSPGLAGVYSTGELFF	TGTGCCAGCAGCCCGGGACTAGCGGGGGTTTATAGCACCGGGGAGCTGTTTTTT
TRBV5-1	.	.	TRBJ1-2	CASSLAGTNYGYTF	TGCGCCAGCAGTTTAGCCGGGACCAACTATGGCTACACCTTC
TRBV20-1	.	.	TRBJ1-1	CSVAARTEAFF	TGCAGTGTCGCGGCGCGGACTGAAGCTTTCTTT
TRBV5-4	few	TRBD1	TRBJ1-4	CASSLGQGKKLFF	TGTGCCAGCAGCTTGGGACAGGGGAAAAAACTGTTTTTT
TRBV11-2	few	TRBD1	TRBJ1-1	CASSSGQGARNTEAFF	TGTGCCAGCAGCTCCGGACAGGGGGCTCGGAACACTGAAGCTTTCTTT
TRBV2	.	.	TRBJ1-6	CASSRGIYSPLHF	TGTGCCAGCAGCCGTGGCATTTATTCACCCCTCCACTTT
TRBV30	.	.	TRBJ1-6	CAWSTGVGSPLHF	TGTGCCTGGAGTACGGGTGTAGGTTCACCCCTCCACTTT
TRBV30	.	.	TRBJ1-1	CAWRWTENTEAFF	TGTGCCTGGAGGTGGACGGAGAACACTGAAGCTTTCTTT
TRBV7-2	few	.	TRBJ2-4	CASSVEAIAINIQYF	TGTGCCAGCAGCGTAGAAGCCATAGCGATTAACATTCAGTACTTC
TRBV2	few	.	TRBJ2-3	CASRPLGLSTDTQYF	TGTGCCAGCAGACCTCTGGGGCTGAGCACAGATACGCAGTATTTT
TRBV7-2	.	.	TRBJ1-2	CASSLESGVNYGYTF	TGTGCCAGCAGCTTAGAAAGTGGAGTTAACTATGGCTACACCTTC
TRBV21-1	few	.	TRBJ2-4	CASTGTGGYQAKNIQYF	TGTGCCAGCACCGGGACAGGGGGATACCAAGCCAAAAACATTCAGTACTTC
TRBV5-1	few	TRBD2	TRBJ2-5	CASSLSRLAEETQYF	TGCGCCAGCAGCTTGTCGAGGCTAGCGGAAGAGACCCAGTACTTC
TRBV5-4	few	.	TRBJ1-6	CASSLNRVVDSPLHF	TGTGCCAGCAGCTTGAACAGGGTGGTCGATTCACCCCTCCACTTT
TRBV18	few	TRBD1	TRBJ1-3	CASSPGQGPGNTIYF	TGTGCCAGCTCACCGGGACAGGGGCCTGGAAACACCATATATTTT
TRBV18	few	.	TRBJ2-5	CASSPSGETQYF	TGTGCCAGCTCACCGTCCGGGGAGACCCAGTACTTC